The 7 T cell receptor beta chains reported below all come from one sample, sequenced in a study of spatial heterogeneity in lung cancer. Findings and caveats of the study: Mutation counts in tumors were tracked by counts of expanded intratumoral alpha and beta TCRs.

TCRdb itself ran the 5' RACE reads through MiXCR, one entry per CDR3 protein. The table shows 10,000 to 14,000 distinct CDR3 sequences, with about 12% occurring only once. These receptors are not linked to any known antigen. The time point denotes: sample taken at primary tumor resection. Sequencing used lung tumor tissue, obtained at surgery. Receptors were obtained from a female donor with early-stage non-small cell lung cancer.

This clonotype was counted at least ten times. This sequence joins TRBV6-2 or TRBV6-3 and TRBJ2-2; D is unclear. Between the trimmed V and J ends, which lost 5 bases and 1 base, there was a span of 8 bases. The germline CDR1 and CDR2 sequences are MNHEY and SVGEGT. The CDR3 sequence is 14 residues long. In nucleotides, the CDR3 is TGTGCCAGCAGTCCTCAGAGGAACACCGGGGAGCTGTTTTTT. Translation: CASSPQRNTGELFF.

This clonotype is classed as medium-sized (0.01 to 0.1%). V is TRBV11-2 and J is TRBJ2-5, with D tentatively TRBD1 (5 bases). The CDR3 consists of 13 residues. Germline lookup yields CDR1 SGHAT and CDR2 FQNNGV. V dropped 5 bases and J dropped 4 bases, with 11 bases sitting between them. For the CDR3, the DNA is TGTGCCAGCAGCCTTACAGGAGCAGAGACCCAGTACTTC. It yields the protein CASSLTGAETQYF.

The chain links TRBV7-2 to TRBJ2-1; 9 bases line up with TRBD2. The V segment lost 6 bases and the J segment 4 bases; nucleotides outside the gene matches: 7. The length of the CDR3 is 15 residues. The V gene's germline CDR1 is SGHTA and CDR2 FQGNSA. Here the CDR3 DNA reads TGTGCCAGCAGGATGGGACTAGCATCTTACAATGAGCAGTTCTTC. Translated: CASRMGLASYNEQFF. The full variable domain, its missing parts supplied by reference TRBV7-2 and TRBJ2-1, is GAGVSQSPSNKVTEKGKDVELRCDPISGHTALYWYRQSLGQGLEFLIYFQGNSAPDKSGLPSDRFSAERTGGSVSTLTIQRTQQEDSAVYLCASRMGLASYNEQFFGPGTRLTVL.

This clonotype is labeled as medium-sized. This chain connects TRBV18 to TRBJ1-2; tentative D call: TRBD1 (5 bases). CDR1 and CDR2 (germline): KGHSH, LQKENI. V was trimmed by 2 bases and J by 6 bases, leaving 10 bases between them. The CDR3 is 13 residues long. This chain's CDR3 is CASSPGGSHGYTF. The CDR3 DNA reads as TGTGCCAGCTCACCAGGGGGGAGTCATGGCTACACCTTC.

This clonotype was seen a handful of times. This chain joins TRBV7-6 and TRBJ2-7; D unresolved. Trimming cost V 2 bases and J 4 bases, with 6 bases left between them. The CDR3 contains 12 residues. CDR1 and CDR2 (germline): SGHVS, FNYEAQ. The CDR3 protein is CASSLHPYEQYF. The CDR3 DNA reads TGTGCCAGCAGCTTACACCCGTACGAGCAGTACTTC.

The sample holds many counts of this clonotype. This chain links TRBV6-2 or TRBV6-3 with TRBJ1-1; D unclear. CDR3 length equals 13 residues. Trimming removed 0 bases from V and 7 bases from J, with 9 bases in between. Germline values: CDR1 MNHEY, CDR2 SVGEGT. As DNA, the CDR3 is TGTGCCAGCAGTTACTCGGTTCAGATTGAAGCTTTCTTT. Translating gives CASSYSVQIEAFF.

In this sample, this clonotype is medium-sized. J is TRBJ2-1 and V is TRBV7-3, with TRBD2 as a possible D gene (6 bases). CDR3 length equals 13 residues. Germline lookup yields CDR1 SGHTA and CDR2 FQGTGA. V lost 4 bases and J lost 10, with 14 bases in between. CDR3 protein: CASSSDGGSEQFF. DNA for the CDR3: TGTGCCAGCAGCTCGGACGGGGGTTCGGAGCAGTTCTTC.